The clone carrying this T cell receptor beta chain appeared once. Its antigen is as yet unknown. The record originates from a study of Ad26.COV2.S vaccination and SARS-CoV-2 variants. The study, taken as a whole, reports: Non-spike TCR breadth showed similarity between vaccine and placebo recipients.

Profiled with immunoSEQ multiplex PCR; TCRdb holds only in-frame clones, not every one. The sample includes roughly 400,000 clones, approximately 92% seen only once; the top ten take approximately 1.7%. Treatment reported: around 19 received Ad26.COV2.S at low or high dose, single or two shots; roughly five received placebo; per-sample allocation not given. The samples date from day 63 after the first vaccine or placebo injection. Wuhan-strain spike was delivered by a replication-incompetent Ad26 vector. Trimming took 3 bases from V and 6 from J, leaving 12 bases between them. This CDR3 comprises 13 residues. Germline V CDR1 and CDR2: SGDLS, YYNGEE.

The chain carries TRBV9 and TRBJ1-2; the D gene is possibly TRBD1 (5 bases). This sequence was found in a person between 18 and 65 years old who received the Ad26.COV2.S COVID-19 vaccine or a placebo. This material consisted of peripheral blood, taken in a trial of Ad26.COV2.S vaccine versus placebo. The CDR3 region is CASSAAGFDGYTF. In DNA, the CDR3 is TGTGCCAGCAGCGCCGCAGGGTTCGATGGCTACACCTTC.